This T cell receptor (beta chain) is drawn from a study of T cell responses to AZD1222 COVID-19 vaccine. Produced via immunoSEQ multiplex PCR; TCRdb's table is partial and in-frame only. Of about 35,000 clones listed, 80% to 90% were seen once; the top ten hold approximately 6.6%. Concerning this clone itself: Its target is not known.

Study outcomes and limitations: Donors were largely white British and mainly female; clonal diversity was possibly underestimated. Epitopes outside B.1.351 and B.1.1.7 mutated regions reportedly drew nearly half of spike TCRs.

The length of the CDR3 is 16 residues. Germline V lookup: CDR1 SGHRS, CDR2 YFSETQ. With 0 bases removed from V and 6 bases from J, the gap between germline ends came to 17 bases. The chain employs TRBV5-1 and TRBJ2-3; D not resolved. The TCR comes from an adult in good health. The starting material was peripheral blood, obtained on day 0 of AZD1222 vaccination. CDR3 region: CASSLVYTRIQDTQYF. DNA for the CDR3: TGCGCCAGCAGCTTGGTTTACACCCGGATACAGGATACGCAGTATTTT.